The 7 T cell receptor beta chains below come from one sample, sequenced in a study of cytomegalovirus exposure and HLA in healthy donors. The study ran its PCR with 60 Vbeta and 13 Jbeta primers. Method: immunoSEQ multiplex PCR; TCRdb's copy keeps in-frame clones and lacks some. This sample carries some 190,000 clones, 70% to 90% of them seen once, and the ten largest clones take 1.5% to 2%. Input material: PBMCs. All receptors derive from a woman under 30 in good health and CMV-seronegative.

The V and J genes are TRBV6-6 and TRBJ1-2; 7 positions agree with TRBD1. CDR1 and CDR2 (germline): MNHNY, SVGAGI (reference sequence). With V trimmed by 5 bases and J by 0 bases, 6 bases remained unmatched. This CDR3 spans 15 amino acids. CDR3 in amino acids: CASSTRQGANYGYTF. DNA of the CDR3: TGTGCCAGCAGTACACGACAGGGAGCTAACTATGGCTACACCTTC.

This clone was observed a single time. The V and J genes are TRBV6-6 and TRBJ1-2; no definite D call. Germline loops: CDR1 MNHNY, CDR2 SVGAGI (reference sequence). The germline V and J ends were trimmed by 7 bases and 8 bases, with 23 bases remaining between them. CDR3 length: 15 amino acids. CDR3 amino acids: CASTSRGGYNRGYTF. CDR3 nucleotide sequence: TGTGCCAGCACTTCACGGGGAGGGTATAATAGGGGCTACACCTTC.

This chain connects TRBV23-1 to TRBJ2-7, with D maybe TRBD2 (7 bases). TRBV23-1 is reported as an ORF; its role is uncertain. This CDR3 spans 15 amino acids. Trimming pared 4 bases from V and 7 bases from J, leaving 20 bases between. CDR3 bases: TGCGCCAGCAGTCCGATGGGGGGGCCACGGGGGGAGCAGTACTTC. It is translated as CASSPMGGPRGEQYF.

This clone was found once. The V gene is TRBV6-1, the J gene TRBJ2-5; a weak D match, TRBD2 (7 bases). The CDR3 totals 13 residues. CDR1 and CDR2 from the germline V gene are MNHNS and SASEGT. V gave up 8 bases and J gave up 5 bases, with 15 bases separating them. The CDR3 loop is CASEVGGQETQYF. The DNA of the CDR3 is TGTGCCAGCGAGGTCGGGGGGCAGGAGACCCAGTACTTC.

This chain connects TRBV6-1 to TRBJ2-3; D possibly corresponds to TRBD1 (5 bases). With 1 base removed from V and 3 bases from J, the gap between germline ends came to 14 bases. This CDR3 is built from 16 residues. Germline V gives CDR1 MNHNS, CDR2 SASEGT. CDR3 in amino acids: CASSEDTGFPTDTQYF. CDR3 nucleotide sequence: TGTGCCAGCAGTGAAGATACAGGATTCCCTACAGATACGCAGTATTTT.

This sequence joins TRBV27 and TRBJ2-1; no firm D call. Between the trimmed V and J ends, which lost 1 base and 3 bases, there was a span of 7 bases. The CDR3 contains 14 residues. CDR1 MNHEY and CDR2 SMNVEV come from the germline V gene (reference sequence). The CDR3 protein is CASSLLAGYNEQFF. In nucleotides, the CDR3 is TGTGCCAGCAGTTTATTGGCAGGCTACAATGAGCAGTTCTTC.

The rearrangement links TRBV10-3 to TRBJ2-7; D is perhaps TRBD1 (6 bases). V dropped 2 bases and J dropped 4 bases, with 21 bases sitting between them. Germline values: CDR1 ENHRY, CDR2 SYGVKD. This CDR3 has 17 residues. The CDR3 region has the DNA TGTGCCATCAGTGAGGGGTTGGACAACCAGGGGAAGTACGAGCAGTACTTC. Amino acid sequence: CAISEGLDNQGKYEQYF.